This T cell receptor beta chain was sequenced during a study of post-analysis software for immune sequencing data. Broader study findings: TRBV segments more frequent in patients than in controls numbered roughly five and included TRBV5-6, TRBV5-1 and TRBV20-1.

TCR beta cDNA libraries included unique molecular identifiers. TCRdb passed the PCR reads through MiXCR, listing each CDR3 protein once. The sample has about 540,000 distinct CDR3 sequences, around a third seen once; the top ten hold around 5.9%. The table lists this clonotype with a few counts. Antigen specificity is unknown. This CDR3 is 13 amino acids long. V lost 0 bases to trimming and J lost 7 bases, with 8 bases between them. CDR1 and CDR2 from the germline V gene are SGHRS and YFSETQ. Sequencing input: blood. The sequence came from a girl aged 2 to 17 with multiple sclerosis. The chain is built from TRBV5-1 and TRBJ2-1; possibly TRBD2 for D (6 bases). Written as DNA, the CDR3 is TGCGCCAGCAGCTTGGGACGGGGGAATGAGCAGTTCTTC. Translation: CASSLGRGNEQFF.